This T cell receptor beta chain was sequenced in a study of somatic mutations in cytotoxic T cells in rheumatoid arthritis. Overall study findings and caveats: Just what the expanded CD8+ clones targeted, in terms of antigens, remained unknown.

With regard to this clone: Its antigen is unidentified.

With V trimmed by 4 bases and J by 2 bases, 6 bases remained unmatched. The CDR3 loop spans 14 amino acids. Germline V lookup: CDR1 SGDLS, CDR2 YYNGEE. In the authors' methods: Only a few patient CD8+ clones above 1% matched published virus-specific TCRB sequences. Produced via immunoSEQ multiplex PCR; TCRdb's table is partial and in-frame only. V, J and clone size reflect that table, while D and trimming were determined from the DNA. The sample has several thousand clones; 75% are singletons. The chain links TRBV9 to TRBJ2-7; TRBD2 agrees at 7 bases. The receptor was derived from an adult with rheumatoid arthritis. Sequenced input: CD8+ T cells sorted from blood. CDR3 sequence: CASSSRGSPYEQYF. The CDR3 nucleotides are TGTGCCAGCAGCTCGCGGGGGTCCCCCTACGAGCAGTACTTC.